These 20 T cell receptor beta chains originate from one sample sequenced in a study of T cell responses to AZD1222 COVID-19 vaccine. The method was immunoSEQ multiplex PCR; TCRdb's version includes in-frame clones alone and lacks a portion of them. The repertoire has 150,000 to 200,000 clones, about 83% of them found once; the top ten carry 0.85% to 1.1%. Sequences were derived from peripheral blood, sampled 28 days after the second AZD1222 dose. The origin of the receptors is an adult who received the AZD1222 COVID-19 vaccine.

This clone was counted a few times. The CDR3 region has the DNA TGCAGCGTGCACCCTAGTGTCGCTTCCCCCATAGGGCAGTATTTT. Its protein product is CSVHPSVASPIGQYF. This rearrangement joins TRBV29-1 to TRBJ2-3; D uncertain. The CDR3 runs 15 residues. Deletions cut 6 bases from V and 11 bases from J, with 27 bases between. Germline assignment: CDR1 SQVTM and CDR2 ANQGSEA.

The chain joins TRBV3-1 (or the pseudogene TRBV3-2) to TRBJ2-3, with D tentatively TRBD1 (6 bases). Germline V gives CDR1 LGHDT, CDR2 YNNKEL (reference sequence). The ends were cut back, 3 bases at V and 0 bases at J, with 10 bases in the middle. The CDR3 length is 15 residues. This CDR3 reads CASSQVGASTDTQYF. The CDR3 DNA reads TGTGCCAGCAGCCAGGTGGGGGCTAGCACAGATACGCAGTATTTT.

The V gene is TRBV18, the J gene TRBJ1-3; 7 bases fit TRBD1. The CDR3 has 15 amino acids. V was clipped by 2 bases and J by 2 bases; unmatched bases: 3. The V gene's germline CDR1 is KGHSH and CDR2 LQKENI. CDR3 protein: CASSPGTVAGNTIYF. In DNA form, the CDR3 reads TGTGCCAGCTCACCAGGGACAGTTGCTGGAAACACCATATATTTT.

The genes are TRBV10-3 and TRBJ1-1; maybe TRBD1 (5 bases). The germline V and J ends were trimmed by 6 bases and 0 bases, with 11 bases remaining between them. This CDR3 has 14 amino acids. Germline loops: CDR1 ENHRY, CDR2 SYGVKD. CDR3 DNA sequence: TGTGCCATCAGCCCGGGACTTATGAACACTGAAGCTTTCTTT. Amino acid sequence: CAISPGLMNTEAFF.

The chain recombines TRBV4-2 with TRBJ2-6; the D call may be TRBD1 or TRBD2 (5 bases each). Trimming removed 5 bases from V and 0 bases from J, with 14 bases in between. This CDR3 has 17 residues. Germline V gives CDR1 LGHNA, CDR2 YNFKEQ. CDR3 coding DNA: TGTGCCAGCAGCTCGCGATCGGGGCCCTCTGGGGCCAACGTCCTGACTTTC. Its translation: CASSSRSGPSGANVLTF.

V and J are TRBV6-5 and TRBJ2-7, with 8 bases identical to TRBD1. Germline V gene data show CDR1 as MNHEY and CDR2 as SVGAGI. The junction had 7 bases not matched to a gene; V was cut back by 6 bases and J by 3 bases. CDR3 length: 14 residues. The CDR3 is CASSPQGGGYEQYF. CDR3 nucleotides: TGTGCCAGCAGCCCACAGGGGGGAGGCTACGAGCAGTACTTC.

The chain links TRBV5-1 to TRBJ1-5, with D perhaps TRBD1 (6 bases). Germline V gene lookup returns CDR1 SGHRS and CDR2 YFSETQ. The CDR3 is made up of 14 amino acids. V gave up 4 bases and J gave up 3 bases, with 11 bases separating them. The CDR3 nucleotides are TGCGCCAGCAGCGCGACAGGACCCAATCAGCCCCAGCATTTT. Protein product: CASSATGPNQPQHF.

The chain recombines TRBV19 with TRBJ2-7; no firm D call. The CDR3 length is 13 residues. Germline CDR1 and CDR2: LNHDA and SQIVND (reference sequence). Trimming took off 3 bases at V and 3 bases at J, with 9 bases between the two ends. In DNA, the CDR3 is TGTGCCAGTAGTATCGGAATACTCTACGAGCAGTACTTC. Amino acids: CASSIGILYEQYF.

The chain employs TRBV20-1 and TRBJ2-1, with 9 nucleotides matching TRBD2. The germline gives CDR1 DFQATT, CDR2 SNEGSKA (reference sequence). The CDR3 extends over 13 amino acids. The J segment lost 6 bases and the V segment lost 3 bases, leaving 3 bases of the junction unmatched. CDR3 sequence reads: CSASGTSINEQFF. DNA of the CDR3: TGCAGTGCTAGTGGGACTAGCATCAATGAGCAGTTCTTC.

This chain links TRBV12-3 or TRBV12-4 with TRBJ2-2, with D perhaps TRBD2 (5 bases). This CDR3 is 13 amino acids long. The ends were cut back, 8 bases at V and 4 bases at J, with 11 bases in the middle. For the CDR3, the DNA is TGTGCCAGCGCCCCACTAGGCACCGGGGAGCTGTTTTTT. As protein: CASAPLGTGELFF.

This clone is a singleton in its sample. The chain recombines TRBV6-5 with TRBJ1-2; 9 nucleotides agree with TRBD1. Germline V gene sequence: CDR1 MNHEY, CDR2 SVGAGI. The CDR3 extends over 13 amino acids. The ends lost 7 bases at V and 7 bases at J; junction bases unmatched: 7. The CDR3 coding sequence is TGTGCCAGCAATAGGGACAGGGAGCGTGGCTACACCTTC. Translated, it gives CASNRDRERGYTF.

V gene TRBV10-3 combines with J gene TRBJ2-3; D perhaps matches TRBD2 (6 bases). In germline, CDR1 is ENHRY, CDR2 SYGVKD. V gave up 3 bases and J gave up 4 bases, with 17 bases separating them. This CDR3 is built from 16 residues. The CDR3 sequence: CAISERRVGSADTQYF. The DNA for the CDR3 is TGTGCCATCAGTGAAAGGAGGGTTGGGTCGGCAGATACGCAGTATTTT.

This chain links TRBV6-1 with TRBJ1-5; 7 positions agree with TRBD1. Per the germline V gene, CDR1 is MNHNS and CDR2 is SASEGT. CDR3 length: 17 amino acids. The V segment lost 1 base and the J segment 0 bases; nucleotides outside the gene matches: 6. The CDR3 coding sequence is TGTGCCAGCAGTGAAGTATTTAACAGGGGTAGCAATCAGCCCCAGCATTTT. Protein: CASSEVFNRGSNQPQHF.

The genes are TRBV6-5 and TRBJ1-2; 7 nucleotides match TRBD1. The V gene's germline CDR1 is MNHEY and CDR2 SVGAGI. V dropped 6 bases and J dropped 8; count of bases not matched to a gene: 12. The CDR3 sequence is 14 residues long. DNA of the CDR3: TGTGCCAGCAGGGACTACAGGGGTTTTCGGGGCTACACCTTC. Encoded protein: CASRDYRGFRGYTF.

The rearrangement joins TRBV14 to TRBJ2-7, with TRBD1 matching over 9 bases. From germline, CDR1 is SGHDN and CDR2 FVKESK. With V trimmed by 1 base and J by 7 bases, 11 bases remained unmatched. This CDR3 has 16 amino acids. Here the CDR3 reads CASSQGLNRGLREQYF. CDR3 nucleotides: TGTGCCAGCAGCCAAGGGTTAAACAGGGGGCTGAGGGAGCAGTACTTC.

This clone showed up just once. V is TRBV6-5 and J is TRBJ2-1; D unclear. CDR3 length equals 11 residues. Germline CDR1 is MNHEY and CDR2 is SVGAGI. Trimming cost V 10 bases and J 5 bases, with 9 bases left between them. The CDR3 DNA sequence: TGTGCCACCGCTCAAAACAATGAGCAGTTCTTC. The encoded protein is CATAQNNEQFF.

The rearrangement uses TRBV21-1 and TRBJ2-3; the DNA was not compared with TRBD1, the D call given in the table. TRBV21-1 corresponds to a pseudogene. The CDR3 spans 17 residues. CDR3 loop: CASSPKGTVTGGDTQYF. The CDR3 DNA reads as TGTGCCAGCAGCCCCAAGGGAACCGTTACAGGGGGAGATACGCAGTATTTT.

The rearrangement uses TRBV2 and TRBJ2-7, with D possibly TRBD1 on 5 matching bases. Between the trimmed V and J ends, which lost 5 bases and 5 bases, there was a span of 10 bases. CDR1 SNHLY and CDR2 FYNNEI come from the germline V gene. The length of the CDR3 is 12 residues. CDR3 bases: TGTGCCAGCAGTCCGCGACAGCACGAGCAGTACTTC. This translates into CASSPRQHEQYF.

The V gene is TRBV7-2, the J gene TRBJ2-3, with a weak D call TRBD1 (5 bases). V lost 2 bases and J lost 3, with 15 bases in between. CDR1 is SGHTA, CDR2 FQGNSA, per germline. The CDR3 totals 16 residues. The CDR3 nucleotides read TGTGCCAGCAGCTTAAGGCCCAGGGTCACGACAGATACGCAGTATTTT. The encoded protein is CASSLRPRVTTDTQYF.

The V call is TRBV5-5, the J call TRBJ1-2; 7 nucleotides agree with TRBD1. V was pared by 7 bases and J by 4 bases, with 13 bases of the junction left unmatched. Germline V gene sequence: CDR1 SGHKS, CDR2 YYEKEE (reference sequence). CDR3 length: 15 residues. DNA of the CDR3: TGTGCCAGCGGACGCGGGACAGAGGTTGGCTATGGCTACACCTTC. Translating it yields CASGRGTEVGYGYTF.